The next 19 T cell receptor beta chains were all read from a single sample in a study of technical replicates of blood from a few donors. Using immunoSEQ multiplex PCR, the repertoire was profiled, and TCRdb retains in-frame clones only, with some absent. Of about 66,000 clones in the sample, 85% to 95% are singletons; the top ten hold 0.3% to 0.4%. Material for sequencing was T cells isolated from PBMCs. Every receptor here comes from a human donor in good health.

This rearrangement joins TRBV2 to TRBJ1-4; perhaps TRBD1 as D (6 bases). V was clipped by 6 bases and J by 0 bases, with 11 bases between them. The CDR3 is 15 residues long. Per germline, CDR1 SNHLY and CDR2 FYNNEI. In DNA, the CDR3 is TGTGCCAGCAGGAGGGACATTGCAACTAATGAAAAACTGTTTTTT. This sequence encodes CASRRDIATNEKLFF. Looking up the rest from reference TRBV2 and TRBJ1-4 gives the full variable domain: EPEVTQTPSHQVTQMGQEVILRCVPISNHLYFYWYRQILGQKVEFLVSFYNNEISEKSEIFDDQFSVERPDGSNFTLKIRSTKLEDSAMYFCASRRDIATNEKLFFGSGTQLSVL.

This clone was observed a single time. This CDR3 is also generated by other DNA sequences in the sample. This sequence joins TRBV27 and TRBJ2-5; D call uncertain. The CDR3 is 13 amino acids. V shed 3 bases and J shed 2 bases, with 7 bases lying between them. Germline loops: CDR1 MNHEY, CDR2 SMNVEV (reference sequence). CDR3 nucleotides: TGTGCCAGCAGTTTTTCCAGGCAAGAGACCCAGTACTTC. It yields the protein CASSFSRQETQYF.

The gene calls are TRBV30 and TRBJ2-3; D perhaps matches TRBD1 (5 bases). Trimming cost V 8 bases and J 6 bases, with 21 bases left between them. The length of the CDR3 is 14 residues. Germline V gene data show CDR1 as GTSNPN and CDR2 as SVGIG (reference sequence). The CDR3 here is CASGHPGGADTQYF. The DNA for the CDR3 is TGTGCCAGTGGACATCCCGGTGGCGCGGATACGCAGTATTTT.

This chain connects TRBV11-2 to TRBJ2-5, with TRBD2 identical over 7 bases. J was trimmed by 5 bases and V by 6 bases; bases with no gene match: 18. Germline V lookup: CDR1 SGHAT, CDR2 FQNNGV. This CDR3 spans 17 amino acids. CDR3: CASSTLPAREVMETQYF. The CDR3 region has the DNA TGTGCCAGCAGTACACTCCCAGCACGGGAGGTTATGGAGACCCAGTACTTC. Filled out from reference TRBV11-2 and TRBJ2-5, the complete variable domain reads EAGVAQSPRYKIIEKRQSVAFWCNPISGHATLYWYQQILGQGPKLLIQFQNNGVVDDSQLPKDRFSAERLKGVDSTLKIQPAKLEDSAVYLCASSTLPAREVMETQYFGPGTRLLVL.

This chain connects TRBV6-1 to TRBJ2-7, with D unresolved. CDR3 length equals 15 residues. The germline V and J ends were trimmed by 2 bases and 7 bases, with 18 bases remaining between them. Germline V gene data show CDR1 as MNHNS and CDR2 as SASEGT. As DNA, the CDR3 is TGTGCCAGCAGTGAATCGCTAAATGCTCTGTATGAGCAGTACTTC. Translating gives CASSESLNALYEQYF.

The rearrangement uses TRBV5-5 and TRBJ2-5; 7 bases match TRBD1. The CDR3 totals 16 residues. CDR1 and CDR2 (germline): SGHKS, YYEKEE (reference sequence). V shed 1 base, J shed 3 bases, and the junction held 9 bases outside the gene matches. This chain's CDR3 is CASSLKGASWEETQYF. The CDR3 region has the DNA TGTGCCAGCAGCTTGAAGGGGGCAAGCTGGGAAGAGACCCAGTACTTC.

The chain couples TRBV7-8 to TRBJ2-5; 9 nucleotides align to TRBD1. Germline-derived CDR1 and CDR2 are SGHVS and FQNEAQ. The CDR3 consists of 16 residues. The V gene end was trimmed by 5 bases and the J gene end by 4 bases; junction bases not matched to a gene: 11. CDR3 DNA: TGTGCCAGCAGCACAGGGACAGGGTGGACGAGAGAGACCCAGTACTTC. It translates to CASSTGTGWTRETQYF.

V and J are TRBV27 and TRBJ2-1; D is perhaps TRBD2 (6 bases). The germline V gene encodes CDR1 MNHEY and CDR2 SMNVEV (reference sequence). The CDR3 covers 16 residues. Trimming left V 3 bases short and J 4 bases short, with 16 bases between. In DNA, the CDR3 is TGTGCCAGCAGTTTGGGATTCGGCGGGAATTACAATGAGCAGTTCTTC. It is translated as CASSLGFGGNYNEQFF.

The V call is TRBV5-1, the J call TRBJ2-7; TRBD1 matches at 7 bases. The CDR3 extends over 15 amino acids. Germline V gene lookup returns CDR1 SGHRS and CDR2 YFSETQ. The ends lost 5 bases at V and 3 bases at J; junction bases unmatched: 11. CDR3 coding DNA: TGCGCCAGCAGTTTCGTAGACAGGGATAACTACGAGCAGTACTTC. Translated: CASSFVDRDNYEQYF.

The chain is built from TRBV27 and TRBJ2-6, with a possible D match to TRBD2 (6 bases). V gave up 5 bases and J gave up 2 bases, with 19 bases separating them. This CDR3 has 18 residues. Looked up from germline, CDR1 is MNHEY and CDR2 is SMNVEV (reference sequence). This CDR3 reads CASSLFGPRGTGANVLTF. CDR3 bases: TGTGCCAGCAGTCTTTTTGGCCCCCGGGGGACTGGGGCCAACGTCCTGACTTTC.

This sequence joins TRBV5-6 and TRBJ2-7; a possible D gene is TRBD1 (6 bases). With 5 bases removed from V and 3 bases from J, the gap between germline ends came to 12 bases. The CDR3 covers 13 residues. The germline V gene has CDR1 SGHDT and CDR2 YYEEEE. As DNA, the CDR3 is TGTGCCAGCAGAAGGGGGTCACTCTACGAGCAGTACTTC. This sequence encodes CASRRGSLYEQYF. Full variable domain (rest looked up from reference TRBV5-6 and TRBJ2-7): DAGVTQSPTHLIKTRGQQVTLRCSPKSGHDTVSWYQQALGQGPQFIFQYYEEEERQRGNFPDRFSGHQFPNYSSELNVNALLLGDSALYLCASRRGSLYEQYFGPGTRLTVT.

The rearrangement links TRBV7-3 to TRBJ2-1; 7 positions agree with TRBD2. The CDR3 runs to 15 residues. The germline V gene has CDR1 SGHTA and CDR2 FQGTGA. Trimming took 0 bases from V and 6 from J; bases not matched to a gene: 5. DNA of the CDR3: TGTGCCAGCAGCTTAACGACTAGCCCGGGCAATGAGCAGTTCTTC. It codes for CASSLTTSPGNEQFF.

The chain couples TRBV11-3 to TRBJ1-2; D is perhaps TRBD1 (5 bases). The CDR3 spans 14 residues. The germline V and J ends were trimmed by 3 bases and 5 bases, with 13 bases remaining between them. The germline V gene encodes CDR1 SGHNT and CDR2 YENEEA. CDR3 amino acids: CASSFTGGVYGYTF. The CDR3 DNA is TGTGCCAGCAGCTTTACCGGGGGGGTATATGGCTACACCTTC.

CDR3 sequence reads: CASSSGLAAYNEQFF. The CDR3, as DNA: TGTGCCAGCAGCTCGGGACTAGCGGCTTACAATGAGCAGTTCTTC. The chain carries TRBV5-6 and TRBJ2-1; 11 bases line up with TRBD2. CDR3 length: 15 residues. The germline CDR1 and CDR2 sequences are SGHDT and YYEEEE. Trimming removed 3 bases from V and 4 bases from J; junction bases left unmatched: 3.

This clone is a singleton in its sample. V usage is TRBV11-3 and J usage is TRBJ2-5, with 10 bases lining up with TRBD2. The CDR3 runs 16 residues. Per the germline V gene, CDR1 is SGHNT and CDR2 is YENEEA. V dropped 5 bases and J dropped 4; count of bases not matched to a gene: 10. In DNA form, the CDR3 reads TGTGCCAGCAGCCCCGGACTAGCGGCAAATGGAGAGACCCAGTACTTC. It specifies CASSPGLAANGETQYF.

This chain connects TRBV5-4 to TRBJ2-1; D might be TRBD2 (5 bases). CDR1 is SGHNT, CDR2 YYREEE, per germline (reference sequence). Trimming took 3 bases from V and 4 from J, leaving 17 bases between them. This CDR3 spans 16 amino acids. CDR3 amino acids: CASSSGGRMEYNEQFF. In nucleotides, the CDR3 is TGTGCCAGCAGCTCCGGAGGTAGAATGGAGTACAATGAGCAGTTCTTC.

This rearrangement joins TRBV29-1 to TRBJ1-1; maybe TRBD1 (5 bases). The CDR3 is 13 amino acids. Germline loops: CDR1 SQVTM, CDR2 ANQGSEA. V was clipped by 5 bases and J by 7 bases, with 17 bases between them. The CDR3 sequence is CSVWSFGADEAFF. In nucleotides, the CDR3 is TGCAGCGTTTGGAGCTTTGGGGCCGATGAAGCTTTCTTT.

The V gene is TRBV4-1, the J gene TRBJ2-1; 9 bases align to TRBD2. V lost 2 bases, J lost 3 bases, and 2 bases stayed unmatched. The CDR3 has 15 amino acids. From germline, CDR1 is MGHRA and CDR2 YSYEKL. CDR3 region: CASSQLAGLYNEQFF. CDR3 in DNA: TGCGCCAGCAGCCAACTAGCGGGGCTCTACAATGAGCAGTTCTTC.

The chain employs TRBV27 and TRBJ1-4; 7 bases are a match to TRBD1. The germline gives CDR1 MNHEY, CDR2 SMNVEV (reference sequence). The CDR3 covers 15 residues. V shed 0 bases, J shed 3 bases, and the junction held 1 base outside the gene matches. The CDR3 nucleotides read TGTGCCAGCAGTTTATCGAGGGGGCCTAATGAAAAACTGTTTTTT. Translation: CASSLSRGPNEKLFF.